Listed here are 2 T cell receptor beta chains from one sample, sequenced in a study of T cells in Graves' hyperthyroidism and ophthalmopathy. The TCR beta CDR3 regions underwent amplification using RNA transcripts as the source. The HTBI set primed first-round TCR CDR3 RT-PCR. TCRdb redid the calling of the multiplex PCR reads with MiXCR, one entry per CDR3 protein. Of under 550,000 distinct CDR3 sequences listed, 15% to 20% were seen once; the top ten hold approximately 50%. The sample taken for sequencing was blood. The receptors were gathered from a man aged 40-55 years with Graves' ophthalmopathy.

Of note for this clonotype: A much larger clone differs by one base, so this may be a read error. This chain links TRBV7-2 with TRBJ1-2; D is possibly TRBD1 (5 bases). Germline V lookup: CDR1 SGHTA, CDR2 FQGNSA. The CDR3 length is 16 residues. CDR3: CASSFAPRGNWGGYAF. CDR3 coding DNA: TGTGCCAGCAGCTTCGCACCTCGGGGGAATTGGGGTGGCTACGCCTTC.

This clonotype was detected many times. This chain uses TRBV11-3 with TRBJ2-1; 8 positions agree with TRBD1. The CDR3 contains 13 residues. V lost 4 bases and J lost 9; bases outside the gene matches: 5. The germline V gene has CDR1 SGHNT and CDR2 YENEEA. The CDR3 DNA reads TGTGCCAGCAGCTACGGACAGGGCAGTGAGCAGTTCTTC. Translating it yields CASSYGQGSEQFF. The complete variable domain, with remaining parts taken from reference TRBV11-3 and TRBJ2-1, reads EAGVVQSPRYKIIEKKQPVAFWCNPISGHNTLYWYLQNLGQGPELLIRYENEEAVDDSQLPKDRFSAERLKGVDSTLKIQPAELGDSAVYLCASSYGQGSEQFFGPGTRLTVL.